One sample yielded the 10 T cell receptor beta chains listed below, sequenced in a study of blood T cells in healthy people across ages. A second roughly 6 to 12 cycle PCR used barcoded and J-beta primers. MiXCR, run by TCRdb on the 5' RACE reads, gives a single entry per CDR3 protein. This table has about 1.6 million distinct CDR3 sequences, almost 35% appearing once. The sequencing input was blood. The receptors here all came from a woman aged 25 to 45 in good health.

The V and J genes are TRBV20-1 and TRBJ2-7; the D gene is possibly TRBD1 (7 bases). Germline CDR1 is DFQATT and CDR2 is SNEGSKA (reference sequence). This CDR3 has 14 residues. With 4 bases removed from V and 5 bases from J, the gap between germline ends came to 18 bases. CDR3: CSAKEGAGGNEQYF. The DNA of the CDR3 is TGCAGTGCTAAGGAGGGGGCTGGGGGGAACGAGCAGTACTTC.

The chain employs TRBV5-1 and TRBJ2-6; TRBD2 is a possible D gene (6 bases). The CDR3 contains 17 residues. V lost 0 bases and J lost 0, with 10 bases in between. CDR1 and CDR2 from the germline V gene are SGHRS and YFSETQ. The CDR3 sequence: CASSLAGSISGANVLTF. CDR3 bases: TGCGCCAGCAGCTTGGCCGGGAGCATCTCTGGGGCCAACGTCCTGACTTTC.

Of note for this clonotype: A read error may explain this, as a much larger clone is one base away. This chain joins TRBV24-1 and TRBJ2-5; 9 nucleotides align to TRBD1. The length of the CDR3 is 16 residues. Germline V gene lookup returns CDR1 KGHDR and CDR2 SFDVKD. The CDR3 spells CATSDLGTGRGETRYF. For the CDR3, the DNA is TGTGCCACCAGTGATCTGGGGACAGGGCGTGGAGAGACCCGGTACTTC.

This clonotype was seen only a few times. CDR3 coding DNA: TGCAGTGCAAATACAGGGTTCAATCAGCCCCAGCATTTT. Residues: CSANTGFNQPQHF. The rearrangement uses TRBV20-1 and TRBJ1-5, with a tentative D call TRBD1 (6 bases). Germline-derived CDR1 and CDR2 are DFQATT and SNEGSKA (reference sequence). V dropped 6 bases and J dropped 3 bases, with 12 bases sitting between them. CDR3 length: 13 amino acids.

V gene TRBV27 combines with J gene TRBJ2-1; possibly TRBD1 or TRBD2 for D (5 bases each). The CDR3 is 15 residues long. Germline CDR1 and CDR2: MNHEY and SMNVEV (reference sequence). Trimming removed 4 bases at V and 10 bases at J, with 20 bases between. The CDR3 loop reads CASSSLGKGRGEQFF. CDR3 in DNA: TGTGCCAGCAGTTCCCTTGGGAAGGGGAGAGGGGAGCAGTTCTTC.

Points on this clonotype: Relative to the germline gene, one junction end is altered; a read error may explain this. The rearrangement uses TRBV7-9 and TRBJ2-7, with 9 positions matching TRBD1. CDR1 SEHNR and CDR2 FQNEAQ come from the germline V gene (reference sequence). CDR3 length: 16 amino acids. Here the CDR3 DNA reads TGTGTCAGCAGCTCCTGGCGGGGGACAGGGACTGGCGAGCAGTACTTC. This translates into CVSSSWRGTGTGEQYF.

The chain recombines TRBV20-1 with TRBJ1-5; TRBD1 agrees at 7 bases. V shed 3 bases, J shed 6 bases, and the junction held 11 bases outside the gene matches. In germline, CDR1 is DFQATT, CDR2 SNEGSKA (reference sequence). This CDR3 is built from 15 residues. The DNA of the CDR3 is TGCAGTGCTAGTGGGACAGTCGAGCGGGGTCAGCCCCAGCATTTT. Translating it yields CSASGTVERGQPQHF.

The chain links TRBV2 to TRBJ2-1, with D perhaps TRBD2 (6 bases). V was clipped by 3 bases and J by 0 bases, with 9 bases between them. The CDR3 spans 15 residues. Germline CDR1 reads SNHLY; CDR2 reads FYNNEI. CDR3 DNA sequence: TGTGCCAGCAGTGAGATAGCGGTCTCCTACAATGAGCAGTTCTTC. It translates to CASSEIAVSYNEQFF.

This clonotype showed up just a few times. The V gene is TRBV5-1, the J gene TRBJ1-1, with 9 bases matching TRBD1. The germline CDR1 and CDR2 sequences are SGHRS and YFSETQ. The CDR3 consists of 15 residues. Losses at the gene ends were 1 base for V and 4 bases for J; bases not matched to a gene: 5. CDR3 in DNA: TGCGCCAGCAGCTTGAATACAGGGGGCAGCACTGAAGCTTTCTTT. Its protein product is CASSLNTGGSTEAFF.

The chain recombines TRBV2 with TRBJ2-1, with a weak D call TRBD1 (5 bases). V dropped 7 bases and J dropped 5 bases, with 12 bases sitting between them. The CDR3 contains 13 residues. Germline V gene data show CDR1 as SNHLY and CDR2 as FYNNEI. The CDR3 sequence is CASIIGRDNEQFF. The DNA of the CDR3 is TGTGCCAGCATTATCGGCAGGGACAATGAGCAGTTCTTC.